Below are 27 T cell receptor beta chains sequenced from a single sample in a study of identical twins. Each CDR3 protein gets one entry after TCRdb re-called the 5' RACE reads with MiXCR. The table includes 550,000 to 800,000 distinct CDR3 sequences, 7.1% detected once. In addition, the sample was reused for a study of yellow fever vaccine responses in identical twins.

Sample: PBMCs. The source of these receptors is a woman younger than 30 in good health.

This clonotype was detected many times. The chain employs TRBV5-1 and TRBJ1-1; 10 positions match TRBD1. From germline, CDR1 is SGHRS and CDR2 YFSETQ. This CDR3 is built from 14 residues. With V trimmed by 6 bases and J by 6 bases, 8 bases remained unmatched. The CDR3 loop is CASTSGTGVAEAFF. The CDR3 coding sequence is TGCGCCAGCACCTCCGGGACAGGGGTCGCTGAAGCTTTCTTT.

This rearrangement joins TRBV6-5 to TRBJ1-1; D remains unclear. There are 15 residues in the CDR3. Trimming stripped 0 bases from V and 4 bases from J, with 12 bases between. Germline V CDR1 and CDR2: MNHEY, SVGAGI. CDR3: CASSYSRVWSTEAFF. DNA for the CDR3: TGTGCCAGCAGTTACTCTAGGGTGTGGAGCACTGAAGCTTTCTTT.

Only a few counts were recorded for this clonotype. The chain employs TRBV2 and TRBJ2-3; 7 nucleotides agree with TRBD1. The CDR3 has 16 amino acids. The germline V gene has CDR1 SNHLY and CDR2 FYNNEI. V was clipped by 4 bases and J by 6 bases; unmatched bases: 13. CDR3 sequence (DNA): TGTGCCAGCAGTGCCCGGGACCTACAGGGGTCCGATACGCAGTATTTT. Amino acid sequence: CASSARDLQGSDTQYF.

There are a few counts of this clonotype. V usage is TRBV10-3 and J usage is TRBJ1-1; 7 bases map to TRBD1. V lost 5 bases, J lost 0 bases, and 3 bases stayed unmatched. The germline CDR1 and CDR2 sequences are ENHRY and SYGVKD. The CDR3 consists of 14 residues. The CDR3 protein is CAISQTGVNTEAFF. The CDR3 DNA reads TGTGCCATCAGTCAAACAGGGGTGAACACTGAAGCTTTCTTT.

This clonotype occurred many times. The CDR3 spells CASSVFGGASWGEQFF. The DNA for the CDR3 is TGTGCCAGCAGTGTGTTCGGGGGGGCCTCCTGGGGGGAGCAGTTCTTC. The V gene is TRBV12-3 or TRBV12-4, the J gene TRBJ2-1, with 8 bases fitting TRBD2. The CDR3 is made up of 16 amino acids. V lost 5 bases to trimming and J lost 10 bases; unmatched junction nucleotides: 16.

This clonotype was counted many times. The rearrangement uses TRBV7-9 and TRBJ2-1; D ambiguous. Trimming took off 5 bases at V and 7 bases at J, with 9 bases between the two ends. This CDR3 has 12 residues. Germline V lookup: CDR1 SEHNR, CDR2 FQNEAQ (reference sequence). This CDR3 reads CASSRSRNEQFF. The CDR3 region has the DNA TGTGCCAGCAGCCGGTCCAGGAATGAGCAGTTCTTC.

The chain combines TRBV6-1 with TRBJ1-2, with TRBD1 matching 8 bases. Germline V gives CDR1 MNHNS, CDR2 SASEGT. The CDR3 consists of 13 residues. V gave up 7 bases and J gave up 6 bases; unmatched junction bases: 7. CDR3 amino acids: CASTRDRLDGYTF. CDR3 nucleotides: TGTGCCAGCACCAGGGACAGGTTGGATGGCTACACCTTC.

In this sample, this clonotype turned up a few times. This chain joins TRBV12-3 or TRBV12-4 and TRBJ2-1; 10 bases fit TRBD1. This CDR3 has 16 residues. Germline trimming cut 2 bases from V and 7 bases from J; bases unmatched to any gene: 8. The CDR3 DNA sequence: TGTGCCAGCAGTTTATCCGGGGACAGGGGTAAAAATGAGCAGTTCTTC. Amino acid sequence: CASSLSGDRGKNEQFF.

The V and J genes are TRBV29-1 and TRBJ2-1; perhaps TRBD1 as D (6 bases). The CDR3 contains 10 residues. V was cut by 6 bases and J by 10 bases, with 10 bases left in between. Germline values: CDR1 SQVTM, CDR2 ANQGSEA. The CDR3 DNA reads TGCAGCGTGGGGGCCTACGAGCAGTTCTTC. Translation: CSVGAYEQFF.

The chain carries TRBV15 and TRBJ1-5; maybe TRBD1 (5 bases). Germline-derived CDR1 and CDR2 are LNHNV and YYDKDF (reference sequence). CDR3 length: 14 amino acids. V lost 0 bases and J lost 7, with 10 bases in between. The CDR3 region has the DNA TGTGCCACCAGCAGAGATGGGGGTAGGCAGCCCCAGCATTTT. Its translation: CATSRDGGRQPQHF.

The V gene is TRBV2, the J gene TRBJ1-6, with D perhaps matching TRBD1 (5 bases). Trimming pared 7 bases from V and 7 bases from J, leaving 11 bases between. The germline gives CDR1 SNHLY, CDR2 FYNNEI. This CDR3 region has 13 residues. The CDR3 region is CASTTQANSPLHF. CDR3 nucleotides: TGTGCCAGCACAACACAGGCAAATTCACCCCTCCACTTT.

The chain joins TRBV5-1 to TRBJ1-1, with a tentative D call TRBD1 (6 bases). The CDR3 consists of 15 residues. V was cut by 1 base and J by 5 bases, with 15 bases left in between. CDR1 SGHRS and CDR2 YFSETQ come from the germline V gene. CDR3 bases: TGCGCCAGCAGCTTGATGGGCAGGGGTTGGACTGAAGCTTTCTTT. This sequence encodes CASSLMGRGWTEAFF.

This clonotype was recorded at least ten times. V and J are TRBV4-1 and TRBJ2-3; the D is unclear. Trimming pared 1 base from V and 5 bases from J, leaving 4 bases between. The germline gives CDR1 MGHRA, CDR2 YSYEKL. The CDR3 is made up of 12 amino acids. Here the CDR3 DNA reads TGCGCCAGCAGCCAAGTGATAGATACGCAGTATTTT. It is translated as CASSQVIDTQYF.

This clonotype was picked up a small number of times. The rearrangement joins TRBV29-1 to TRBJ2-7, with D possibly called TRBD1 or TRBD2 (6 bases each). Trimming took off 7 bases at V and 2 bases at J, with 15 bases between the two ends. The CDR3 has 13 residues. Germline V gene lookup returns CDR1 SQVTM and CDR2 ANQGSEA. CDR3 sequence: CSARRGDAYEQYF. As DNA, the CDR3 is TGCAGCGCCCGGAGGGGGGATGCCTACGAGCAGTACTTC.

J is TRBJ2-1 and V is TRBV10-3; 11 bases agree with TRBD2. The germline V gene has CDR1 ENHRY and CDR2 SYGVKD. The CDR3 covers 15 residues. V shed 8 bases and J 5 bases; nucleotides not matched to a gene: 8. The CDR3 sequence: CAISGASGGNNEQFF. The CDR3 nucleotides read TGTGCCATCTCGGGCGCTAGCGGGGGGAACAATGAGCAGTTCTTC.

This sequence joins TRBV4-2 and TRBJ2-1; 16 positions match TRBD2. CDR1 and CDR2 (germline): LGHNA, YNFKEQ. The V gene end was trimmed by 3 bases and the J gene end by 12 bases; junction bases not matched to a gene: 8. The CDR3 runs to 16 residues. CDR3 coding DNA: TGTGCCAGCAGCCAGCAGGGACTAGCGGGGGGGGATGTGCAGTTCTTC. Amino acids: CASSQQGLAGGDVQFF.

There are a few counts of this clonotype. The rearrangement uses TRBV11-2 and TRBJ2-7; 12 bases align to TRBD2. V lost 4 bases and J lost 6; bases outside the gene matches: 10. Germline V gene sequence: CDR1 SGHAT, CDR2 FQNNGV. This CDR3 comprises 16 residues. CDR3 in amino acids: CASSWASSGGGREQYV. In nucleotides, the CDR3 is TGTGCCAGCAGCTGGGCCTCTAGCGGGGGGGGACGCGAGCAGTACGTC.

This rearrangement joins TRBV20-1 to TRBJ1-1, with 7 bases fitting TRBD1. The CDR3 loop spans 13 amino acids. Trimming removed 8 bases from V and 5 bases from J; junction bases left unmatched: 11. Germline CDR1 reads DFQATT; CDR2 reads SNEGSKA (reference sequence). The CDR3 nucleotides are TGCAGTCCAGCCCGACAGGGCGGGACTGAAGCTTTCTTT. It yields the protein CSPARQGGTEAFF.

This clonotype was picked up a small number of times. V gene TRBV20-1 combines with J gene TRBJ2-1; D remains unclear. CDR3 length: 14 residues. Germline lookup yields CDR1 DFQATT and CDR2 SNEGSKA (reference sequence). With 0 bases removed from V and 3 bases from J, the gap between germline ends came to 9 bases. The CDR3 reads CSARDLWDYNEQFF. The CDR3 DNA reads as TGCAGTGCTAGAGATTTGTGGGACTACAATGAGCAGTTCTTC.

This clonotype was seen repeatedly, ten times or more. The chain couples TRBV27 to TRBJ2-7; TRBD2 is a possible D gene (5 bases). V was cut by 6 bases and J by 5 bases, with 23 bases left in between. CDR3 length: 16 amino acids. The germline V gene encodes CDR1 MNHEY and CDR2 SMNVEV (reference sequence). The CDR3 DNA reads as TGTGCCAGCAGATTAACCCTTAACGCGGGTGTTAACGAGCAGTACTTC. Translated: CASRLTLNAGVNEQYF.

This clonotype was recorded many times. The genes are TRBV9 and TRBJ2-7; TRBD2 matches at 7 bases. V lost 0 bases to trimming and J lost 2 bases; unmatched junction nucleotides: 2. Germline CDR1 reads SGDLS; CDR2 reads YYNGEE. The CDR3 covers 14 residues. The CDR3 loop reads CASSVAGLTYEQYF. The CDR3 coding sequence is TGTGCCAGCAGCGTAGCGGGACTAACCTACGAGCAGTACTTC.

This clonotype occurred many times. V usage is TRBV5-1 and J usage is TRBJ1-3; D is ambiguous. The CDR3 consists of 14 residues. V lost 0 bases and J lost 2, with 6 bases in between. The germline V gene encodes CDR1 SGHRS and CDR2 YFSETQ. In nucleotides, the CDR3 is TGCGCCAGCAGCTTGGGGTCGGCTGGAAACACCATATATTTT. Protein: CASSLGSAGNTIYF.

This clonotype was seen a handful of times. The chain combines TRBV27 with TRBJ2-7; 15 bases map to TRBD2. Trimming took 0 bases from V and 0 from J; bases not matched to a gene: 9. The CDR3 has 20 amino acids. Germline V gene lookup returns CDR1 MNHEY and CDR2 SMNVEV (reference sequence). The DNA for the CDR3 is TGTGCCAGCAGTTTATCGCACGCGGGACTAGCGGGAGGTTACTCCTACGAGCAGTACTTC. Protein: CASSLSHAGLAGGYSYEQYF.

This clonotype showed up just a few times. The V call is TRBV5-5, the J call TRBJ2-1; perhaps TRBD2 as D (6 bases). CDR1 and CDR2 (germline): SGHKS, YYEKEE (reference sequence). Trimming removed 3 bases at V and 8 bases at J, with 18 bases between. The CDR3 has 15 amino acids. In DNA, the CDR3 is TGTGCCAGCAGCTCCCCCCTGACGGGGGACGATGAGCAGTTCTTC. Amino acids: CASSSPLTGDDEQFF.

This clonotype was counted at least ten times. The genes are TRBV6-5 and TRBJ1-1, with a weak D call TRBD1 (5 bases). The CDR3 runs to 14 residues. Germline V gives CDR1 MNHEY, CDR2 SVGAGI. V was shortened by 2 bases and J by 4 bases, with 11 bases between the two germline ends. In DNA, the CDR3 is TGTGCCAGCAGTTACACCGGACACGGCACTGAAGCTTTCTTT. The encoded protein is CASSYTGHGTEAFF.

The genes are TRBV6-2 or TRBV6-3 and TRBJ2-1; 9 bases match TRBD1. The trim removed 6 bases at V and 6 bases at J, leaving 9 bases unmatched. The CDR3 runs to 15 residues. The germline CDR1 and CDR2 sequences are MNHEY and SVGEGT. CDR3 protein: CASSAGTGSVNEQFF. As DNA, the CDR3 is TGTGCCAGCAGCGCCGGGACAGGGAGCGTCAATGAGCAGTTCTTC.

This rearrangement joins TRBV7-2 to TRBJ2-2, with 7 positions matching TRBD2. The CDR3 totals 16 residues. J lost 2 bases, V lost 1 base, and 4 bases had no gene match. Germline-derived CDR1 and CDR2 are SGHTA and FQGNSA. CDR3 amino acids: CASSLDGGFNTGELFF. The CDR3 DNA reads TGTGCCAGCAGCTTAGACGGGGGGTTTAACACCGGGGAGCTGTTTTTT.